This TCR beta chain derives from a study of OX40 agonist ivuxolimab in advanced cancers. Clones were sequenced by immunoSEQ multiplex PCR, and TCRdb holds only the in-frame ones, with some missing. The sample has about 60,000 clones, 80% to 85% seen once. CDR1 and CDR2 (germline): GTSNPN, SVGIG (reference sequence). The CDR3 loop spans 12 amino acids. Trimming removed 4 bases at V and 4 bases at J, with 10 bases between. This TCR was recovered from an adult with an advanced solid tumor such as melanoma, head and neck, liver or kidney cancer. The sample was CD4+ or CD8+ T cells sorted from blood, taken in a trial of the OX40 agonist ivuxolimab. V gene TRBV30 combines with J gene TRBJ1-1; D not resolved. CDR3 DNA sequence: TGTGCCTGGAAGCATCCGAGCACTGAAGCTTTCTTT. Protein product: CAWKHPSTEAFF.